These T cell receptor beta chains were read from a single sample in a study of OX40 agonist ivuxolimab in advanced cancers. The protocol was immunoSEQ multiplex PCR, while the TCRdb copy is restricted to in-frame clones and leaves out a portion. Seen here are about 100,000 clones, roughly 90% observed once, and the top ten hold less than 0.2%. The input for sequencing was CD4+ or CD8+ T cells sorted from blood, taken in a trial of the OX40 agonist ivuxolimab. These receptors originate from an adult with an advanced solid tumor such as melanoma, head and neck, liver or kidney cancer. CDR3s include the opening cysteine and the closing phenylalanine or tryptophan. D genes are given only for firm matches. Clone size appears in some rows only: once, few, many, or a class for an expanded clone.

-	TRBV5-1	-	TRBJ2-2	TGCGCCAGCAGCTTGGAAGGGTCCGGGGAGCTGTTTTTT	CASSLEGSGELFF
-	TRBV5-1	-	TRBJ1-5	TGCGCCAGCAGCTTGACAGGGACTCAGCCCCAGCATTTT	CASSLTGTQPQHF
-	TRBV2	-	TRBJ2-7	TGTGCCAGCCAGCCGCGTTCCTACGAGCAGTACTTC	CASQPRSYEQYF
-	TRBV28	-	TRBJ1-5	TGTGCCAGCAGAGTAAAAGGGTGGCCCCAGCATTTT	CASRVKGWPQHF
-	TRBV29-1	TRBD2	TRBJ2-1	TGCAGCGTTGACCTAGCGGCTAATGAGCAGTTCTTC	CSVDLAANEQFF
-	TRBV5-1	-	TRBJ2-2	TGCGCCAGCAGCCTGAACACCGGGGAGCTGTTTTTT	CASSLNTGELFF
-	TRBV2	TRBD1	TRBJ1-5	TGTGCCAGCAAATCCACGGACAGGGGGAAGAATCAGCCCCAGCATTTT	CASKSTDRGKNQPQHF
-	TRBV7-6	-	TRBJ2-1	TGTGCCAGCAGCTTAGAAAGGGCAGGGAGGTCCGATGAGCAGTTCTTC	CASSLERAGRSDEQFF
-	TRBV4-1	-	TRBJ1-1	TGCGCCAGCAGCCAACCGGCCATGGGGAACACTGAAGCTTTCTTT	CASSQPAMGNTEAFF
few	TRBV5-1	-	TRBJ2-2	TGCGCCAGCAGCCCCCAGACAGCGAACACCGGGGAGCTGTTTTTT	CASSPQTANTGELFF
-	TRBV30	-	TRBJ1-2	TGTGCCTGGGGACAGCTCTATGGCTACACCTTC	CAWGQLYGYTF
once	TRBV5-1	-	TRBJ1-5	TGCGCCAGCAGCTCGGACCTTGGTCGGCCCCAGCATTTT	CASSSDLGRPQHF
-	TRBV7-6	TRBD2	TRBJ2-7	TGTGCCAGCAGCTTAATGACCGGGCTTGGCGGGAGTTCCTACGAGCAGTACTTC	CASSLMTGLGGSSYEQYF
-	TRBV19	TRBD1	TRBJ2-7	TGTGCCAGTAGTAGCCTTAGACGAGGGGGCAACTACGAGCAGTACTTC	CASSSLRRGGNYEQYF
-	TRBV2	-	TRBJ1-3	TGTGCCAGCAGTGAAGCGCTATTTCCCCCTGGAAACACCATATATTTT	CASSEALFPPGNTIYF
-	TRBV7-2	-	TRBJ1-3	TGTGCCAGCAGCCTCCTCGGTGGGGGGTACCCTGGAAACACCATATATTTT	CASSLLGGGYPGNTIYF
-	TRBV9	-	TRBJ2-7	TGTGCCAGCAGCGTAGGCCCCAGTCTCGAGCAGTACTTC	CASSVGPSLEQYF
-	TRBV19	TRBD1	TRBJ2-2	TGTGCCAGTAGTATAGAGATAGGGACAGGGCCCGGGGAGCTGTTTTTT	CASSIEIGTGPGELFF
-	TRBV6-1	-	TRBJ1-3	TGTGCCAGCCTAAAACGAGGGGTGGGGAACACCATATATTTT	CASLKRGVGNTIYF
few	TRBV7-9	-	TRBJ2-3	TGTGCCAGCAGCTTAAAGGGGCTAGCGAAAACAGATACGCAGTATTTT	CASSLKGLAKTDTQYF
-	TRBV14	TRBD1	TRBJ1-1	TGTGCCAGCAGCCAAAGGACAGGTCGGAACACTGAAGCTTTCTTT	CASSQRTGRNTEAFF
-	TRBV19	TRBD1	TRBJ1-5	TGTGCCAGTAGACCAGCGGGGCAGGGGACAGCAAATCAGCCCCAGCATTTT	CASRPAGQGTANQPQHF
-	TRBV5-1	-	TRBJ1-1	TGCGCCAGCAGCCCCTGGGGGTGGGCGGGCACTGAAGCTTTCTTT	CASSPWGWAGTEAFF
-	TRBV2	-	TRBJ1-5	TGTGCCAGCAGGACCGGGACGGCATTTAGCAATCAGCCCCAGCATTTT	CASRTGTAFSNQPQHF
-	TRBV7-2	-	TRBJ1-2	TGTGCCAGCAGCTTGAGTTCAAACTATGGCTACACCTTC	CASSLSSNYGYTF
once	TRBV7-2	-	TRBJ2-1	TGTGCCAGCAGCTTAGTTGGTAGTTACAATGAGCAGTTCTTC	CASSLVGSYNEQFF
-	TRBV9	-	TRBJ2-1	TGTGCCAGCAGTGAGACGTCGTCTACTCGTATAAGCTCCTACAATGAGCAGTTCTTC	CASSETSSTRISSYNEQFF
-	TRBV19	-	TRBJ2-7	TGTGCCAGTAGTCCGAGGACTGCCTCGGGCTACGAGCAGTACTTC	CASSPRTASGYEQYF
-	TRBV5-4	-	TRBJ2-3	TGTGCCAGCAGCCGATCAGAATTTTCCACAGATACGCAGTATTTT	CASSRSEFSTDTQYF
-	TRBV7-6	-	TRBJ2-1	TGTGCCAGCAGCTTCGACCCACCGGCGAATGAGCAGTTCTTC	CASSFDPPANEQFF
-	TRBV27	-	TRBJ1-1	TGTGCCAGCAGTTTATCAGTTTCGACCCACCCCGCTGAAGCTTTCTTT	CASSLSVSTHPAEAFF
-	TRBV18	-	TRBJ1-1	TGTGCCAGCTCACCATGGCAGTCGAACACTGAAGCTTTCTTT	CASSPWQSNTEAFF
few	TRBV27	TRBD2	TRBJ2-7	TGTGCCAGCAGTTCTAGCGGGATCGAGCAGTACTTC	CASSSSGIEQYF
-	TRBV5-1	TRBD2	TRBJ2-3	TGCGCCAGCAGCTCGCTGGGGACTAGGGGTGATACGCAGTATTTT	CASSSLGTRGDTQYF
-	TRBV7-6	TRBD1	TRBJ1-3	TGTGCCAGCAGCCAACCCGGGACAGGGGTGAGAAACACCATATATTTT	CASSQPGTGVRNTIYF
-	TRBV18	-	TRBJ1-2	TGTGCCAGCTCACCACCGGGACCAGCTAACTATGGCTACACCTTC	CASSPPGPANYGYTF
-	TRBV6-6	-	TRBJ2-1	TGTGCCAGCAGTCTCGATCACGGCCTCGATAGGTTCTTC	CASSLDHGLDRFF
-	TRBV5-6	-	TRBJ1-2	TGTGCCAGCAGCTTGGTGGACACTCCTGGTCGCGGCTACACCTTC	CASSLVDTPGRGYTF
-	TRBV9	-	TRBJ2-3	TGTGCCAGCAGCGTAGGTGGGCCTAGCACAGATACGCAGTATTTT	CASSVGGPSTDTQYF
few	TRBV20-1	-	TRBJ2-5	TGCAGTGCTAGTGGGGAGACCCAGTACTTC	CSASGETQYF
-	TRBV5-1	-	TRBJ2-5	TGCGCCAGCAGCCCGGTGCGGGAGACCCAGTACTTC	CASSPVRETQYF
-	TRBV6-1	TRBD2	TRBJ2-1	TGTGCCAGCAGTGAGTTGATAGCGGGGGCATACAATGAGCAGTTCTTC	CASSELIAGAYNEQFF
-	TRBV29-1	-	TRBJ2-1	TGCAGCGTGGGAGGCTGGGGGGTCAACTCCTACAATGAGCAGTTCTTC	CSVGGWGVNSYNEQFF